The rows below give T cell receptor beta chains drawn from one sample of a study of blood T cell repertoires in COVID-19. The repertoire was sequenced with immunoSEQ multiplex PCR; TCRdb's copy has only in-frame clones and lacks some. Altogether about 62,000 clones are present, just under 95% being singletons, with the ten largest covering roughly 6.2%. Sequenced material: peripheral blood. These TCRs come from a human donor in a cohort sampled during active COVID-19. Each CDR3 is given with its conserved first and last residue. Each record gives: V gene, CDR3 protein.

TRBV18 CASSLNLGDTEAFF
TRBV6-7 CASSIHRDREADTQYF
TRBV10-3 CAISESTSRESNEQFF
TRBV12-5 CASGISPRASEQYF
TRBV27 CASSLSGTGMGYTF
TRBV6-5 CASSWGSGQLEQFF
TRBV4-1 CASSQEYPLKLRQFF
TRBV19 CASSIDFGTGRGSPLHF
TRBV5-1 CASSAPGTSGGNEQFF
TRBV4-1 CASSQGASKLSYNSPLHF
TRBV23-1 CASSQSGQRSSYNEQFF
TRBV18 CASSPPTGTKALEQYF
TRBV24-1 CATSELRRGFGGELFF
TRBV4-1 CASSQLGLALNTQYF
TRBV18 CASLGQTSSEKLFF
TRBV6-2/TRBV6-3 CASSPTGNTIYF
TRBV7-9 CASSFSGSRSYEQYF
TRBV2 CASSAHQGRAGETQYF
TRBV3-1/TRBV3-2 CASSQPGLYGYTF
TRBV11-2 CASSSLAGGPHRETQYF
TRBV7-9 CASSLDSSGANVLTF
TRBV19 CASLDGSLGGENGYTF
TRBV2 CASTVWGVGQPQHF
TRBV6-1 CASSGSGGALSNQPQHF
TRBV20-1 CSASYASSGNTIYF
TRBV7-3 CASSLNMEEEAFF
TRBV11-1 CASSLVAIQGTEAFF
TRBV5-6 CASSPARVSPLHF
TRBV7-2 CASSPRGPTEAFF
TRBV19 CASSVQGFGETQYF
TRBV10-2 CASSVVRTGVEETQYF
TRBV25-1 CASSPPGLASYNEQFF
TRBV7-2 CASSLGGAGDTQYF